This T cell receptor (beta chain) stems from a study of cytomegalovirus exposure and HLA in healthy donors. Study-level background: Ancestry clustering placed around four fifths of approximately 370 genotyped donors in the Caucasian-associated cluster.

As for this clone: Its antigen remains unidentified.

Primers included in the PCR were 60 Vbeta and 13 Jbeta primers. Assay: immunoSEQ multiplex PCR; the TCRdb copy retains only in-frame clones and omits some. Of more than 200,000 clones in the sample, over 75% were seen once. Germline assignment: CDR1 SGHNT and CDR2 YYREEE (reference sequence). V was cut by 1 base and J by 7 bases, with 14 bases left in between. This CDR3 contains 14 residues. Points from the study as a whole: As confirmed in vitro, three CMV-associated chains were specific for CMV antigens. Later genetic work tied a missense DCLRE1C variant to beta-chain V and J trimming.

The TCR originated in a human donor in good health. Sequences were obtained from PBMCs. V and J are TRBV5-4 and TRBJ2-5; a weak D match, TRBD1 (6 bases). This CDR3 reads CASSLSGAGLTQYF. The CDR3 coding sequence is TGTGCCAGCAGCTTGTCAGGGGCGGGTTTGACCCAGTACTTC.